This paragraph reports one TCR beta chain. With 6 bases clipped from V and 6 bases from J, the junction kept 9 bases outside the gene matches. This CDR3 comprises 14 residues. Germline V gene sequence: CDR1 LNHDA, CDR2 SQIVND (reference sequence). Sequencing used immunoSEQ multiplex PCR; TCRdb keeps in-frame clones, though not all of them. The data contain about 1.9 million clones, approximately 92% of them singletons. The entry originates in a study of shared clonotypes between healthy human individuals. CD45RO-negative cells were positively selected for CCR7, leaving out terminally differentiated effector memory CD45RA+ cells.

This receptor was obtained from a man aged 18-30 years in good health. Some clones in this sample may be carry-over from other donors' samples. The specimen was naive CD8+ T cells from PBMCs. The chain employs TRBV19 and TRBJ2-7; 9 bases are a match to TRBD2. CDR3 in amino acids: CASSLSGRGGEQYF. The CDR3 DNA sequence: TGTGCCAGTAGCCTTAGCGGGAGAGGGGGCGAGCAGTACTTC. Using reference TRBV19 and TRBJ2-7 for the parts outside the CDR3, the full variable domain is DGGITQSPKYLFRKEGQNVTLSCEQNLNHDAMYWYRQDPGQGLRLIYYSQIVNDFQKGDIAEGYSVSREKKESFPLTVTSAQKNPTAFYLCASSLSGRGGEQYFGPGTRLTVT.